The 11 T cell receptor beta chains reported below all come from one sample, sequenced in a study of blood T cell repertoires in COVID-19. Profiling relied on immunoSEQ multiplex PCR, and the TCRdb table lists in-frame clones only, not all of them. The table has 70,000 to 95,000 clones, 85% seen once. The specimen sequenced was peripheral blood. Every receptor here comes from a man aged 80 or over with active or convalescent COVID-19.

The chain employs TRBV4-1 and TRBJ2-2; 7 nucleotides match TRBD2. V lost 4 bases and J lost 3; bases outside the gene matches: 14. Germline V gene data show CDR1 as MGHRA and CDR2 as YSYEKL. The CDR3 spans 18 residues. CDR3 sequence: CASSPVRGGRKYTGELFF. The CDR3 DNA follows: TGCGCCAGCAGCCCGGTAAGGGGAGGGAGGAAGTACACCGGGGAGCTGTTTTTT.

The genes are TRBV10-2 and TRBJ2-1; a weak D match, TRBD1 (5 bases). The CDR3 totals 14 residues. The V gene lost 7 bases and the J gene lost 0 bases, with 10 bases spanning the gap. CDR1 is WSHSY and CDR2 is SAAADI in the germline V gene. The CDR3 DNA reads TGCGCCAGCACAGGGTTAAGCTCCTACAATGAGCAGTTCTTC. It translates to CASTGLSSYNEQFF.

V and J are TRBV19 and TRBJ2-3, with D tentatively TRBD2 (6 bases). Trimming left V 10 bases short and J 4 bases short, with 21 bases between. The length of the CDR3 is 15 residues. Germline assignment: CDR1 LNHDA and CDR2 SQIVND (reference sequence). As DNA, the CDR3 is TGTGCCACCAACTTGGGGACGGGGGAGCCAGATACGCAGTATTTT. Its protein product is CATNLGTGEPDTQYF.

This clone was seen only a few times. This chain connects TRBV6-5 to TRBJ2-7; tentative D call: TRBD1 (6 bases). Germline CDR1 MNHEY, CDR2 SVGAGI. The CDR3 spans 13 residues. The CDR3, as DNA: TGTGCCAGCGCGGAACCTCAGGGGTTGTTACGCTCCGTC. The encoded protein is CASAEPQGLLRSV.

This rearrangement joins TRBV27 to TRBJ1-3; the match to TRBD1 covers 8 bases. After removal of 2 bases from V and 3 bases from J, the junction contained 6 bases not matched to a gene. CDR1 is MNHEY and CDR2 is SMNVEV in the germline V gene (reference sequence). The CDR3 sequence is 16 residues long. CDR3 in amino acids: CASSLQGASGGNTIYF. The CDR3 nucleotides are TGTGCCAGCAGTTTACAGGGGGCATCTGGTGGAAACACCATATATTTT.

The chain has TRBV7-2 and TRBJ2-2, with D perhaps TRBD2 (6 bases). V was clipped by 5 bases and J by 2 bases, with 12 bases between them. This CDR3 is 15 amino acids long. Germline lookup yields CDR1 SGHTA and CDR2 FQGNSA. The CDR3 bases are TGTGCCAGCAGCCGCCGACTAGGTAACACCGGGGAGCTGTTTTTT. This sequence encodes CASSRRLGNTGELFF.

The chain has TRBV5-1 and TRBJ2-3, with 7 bases matching TRBD2. V shed 2 bases and J 4 bases; nucleotides not matched to a gene: 4. There are 14 residues in the CDR3. CDR1 and CDR2 from the germline V gene are SGHRS and YFSETQ. CDR3: CASSLGAGSDTQYF. As DNA, the CDR3 is TGCGCCAGCAGCTTAGGAGCGGGATCAGATACGCAGTATTTT. Supplemented by reference TRBV5-1 and TRBJ2-3, the full variable domain reads KAGVTQTPRYLIKTRGQQVTLSCSPISGHRSVSWYQQTPGQGLQFLFEYFSETQRNKGNFPGRFSGRQFSNSRSEMNVSTLELGDSALYLCASSLGAGSDTQYFGPGTRLTVL.

The rearrangement uses TRBV7-2 and TRBJ2-5, with 7 bases aligning to TRBD2. CDR3 length: 13 amino acids. V gave up 8 bases and J gave up 8 bases; unmatched junction bases: 11. Germline CDR1 SGHTA, CDR2 FQGNSA. The CDR3 loop reads CASSGVGGFTQYF. In DNA form, the CDR3 reads TGTGCCAGCTCCGGTGTGGGAGGGTTTACCCAGTACTTC.

The genes are TRBV11-2 and TRBJ1-2; 8 bases fit TRBD1. Germline CDR1 reads SGHAT; CDR2 reads FQNNGV. CDR3 length: 14 amino acids. Trimming cost V 5 bases and J 4 bases; bases outside gene matches: 6. The CDR3 spells CASSGRQGPYGYTF. The CDR3 DNA is TGTGCCAGCAGCGGGCGACAGGGGCCCTATGGCTACACCTTC. Full variable domain (remainder filled in from reference TRBV11-2 and TRBJ1-2): EAGVAQSPRYKIIEKRQSVAFWCNPISGHATLYWYQQILGQGPKLLIQFQNNGVVDDSQLPKDRFSAERLKGVDSTLKIQPAKLEDSAVYLCASSGRQGPYGYTFGSGTRLTVV.

The genes are TRBV7-2 and TRBJ2-3, with no clear D. The V and J ends lost 2 bases and 3 bases respectively, with 6 bases between them. Germline loops: CDR1 SGHTA, CDR2 FQGNSA. This CDR3 spans 13 amino acids. CDR3 in DNA: TGTGCCAGCAGCTTATTTCGGACAGATACGCAGTATTTT. It codes for CASSLFRTDTQYF. The full variable domain, rest sourced from reference TRBV7-2 and TRBJ2-3, is GAGVSQSPSNKVTEKGKDVELRCDPISGHTALYWYRQSLGQGLEFLIYFQGNSAPDKSGLPSDRFSAERTGGSVSTLTIQRTQQEDSAVYLCASSLFRTDTQYFGPGTRLTVL.

V and J are TRBV11-3 and TRBJ2-3; D is perhaps TRBD2 (6 bases). The CDR3 length is 14 residues. Germline-derived CDR1 and CDR2 are SGHNT and YENEEA. Between the trimmed V and J ends, which lost 3 bases and 10 bases, there was a span of 17 bases. CDR3 sequence (DNA): TGTGCCAGCAGCTTCCGGGACTCTAAACGCGCGCAGTATTTT. Translation gives CASSFRDSKRAQYF.